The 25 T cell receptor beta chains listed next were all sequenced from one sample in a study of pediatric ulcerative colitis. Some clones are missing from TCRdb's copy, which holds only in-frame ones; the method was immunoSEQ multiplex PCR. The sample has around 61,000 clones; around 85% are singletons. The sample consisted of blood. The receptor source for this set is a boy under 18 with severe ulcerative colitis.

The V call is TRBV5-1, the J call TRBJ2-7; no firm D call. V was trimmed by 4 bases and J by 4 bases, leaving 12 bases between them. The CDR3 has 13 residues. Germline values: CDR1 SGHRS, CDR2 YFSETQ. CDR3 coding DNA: TGCGCCAGCAGCCCCGGGCCCAGGTACGAGCAGTACTTC. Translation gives CASSPGPRYEQYF.

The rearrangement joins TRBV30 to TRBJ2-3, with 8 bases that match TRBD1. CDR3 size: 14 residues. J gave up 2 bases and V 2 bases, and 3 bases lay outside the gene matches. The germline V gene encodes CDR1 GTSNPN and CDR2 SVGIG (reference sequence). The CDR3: CAWSSTGDTDTQYF. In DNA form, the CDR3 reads TGTGCCTGGAGTTCGACAGGGGACACAGATACGCAGTATTTT.

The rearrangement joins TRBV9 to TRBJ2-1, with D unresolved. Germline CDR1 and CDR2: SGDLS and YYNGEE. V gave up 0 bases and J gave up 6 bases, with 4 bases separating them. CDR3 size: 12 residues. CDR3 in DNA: TGTGCCAGCAGCGTAGCCGGCAATGAGCAGTTCTTC. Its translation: CASSVAGNEQFF.

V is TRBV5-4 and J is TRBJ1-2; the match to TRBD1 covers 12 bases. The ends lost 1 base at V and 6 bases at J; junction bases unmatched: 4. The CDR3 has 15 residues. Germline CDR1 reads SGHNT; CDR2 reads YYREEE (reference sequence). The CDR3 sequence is CASSLWGTGGDGYTF. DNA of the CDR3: TGTGCCAGCAGCTTGTGGGGGACAGGGGGCGATGGCTACACCTTC. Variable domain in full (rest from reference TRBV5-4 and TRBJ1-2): ETGVTQSPTHLIKTRGQQVTLRCSSQSGHNTVSWYQQALGQGPQFIFQYYREEENGRGNFPPRFSGLQFPNYSSELNVNALELDDSALYLCASSLWGTGGDGYTFGSGTRLTVV.

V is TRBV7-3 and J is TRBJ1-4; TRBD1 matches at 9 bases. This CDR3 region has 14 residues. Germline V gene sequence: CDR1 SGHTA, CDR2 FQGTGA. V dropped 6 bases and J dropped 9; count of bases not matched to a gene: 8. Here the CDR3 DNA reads TGTGCCAGCAGAGCCGGGACAGGGTCGAAAAAACTGTTTTTT. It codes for CASRAGTGSKKLFF.

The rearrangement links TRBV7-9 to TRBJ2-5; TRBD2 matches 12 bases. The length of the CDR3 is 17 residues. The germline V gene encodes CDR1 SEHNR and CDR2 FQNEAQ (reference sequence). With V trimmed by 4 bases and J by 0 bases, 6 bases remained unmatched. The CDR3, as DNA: TGTGCCAGCAGCTCAATCCGGACTAGCGGGAACCAAGAGACCCAGTACTTC. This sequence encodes CASSSIRTSGNQETQYF.

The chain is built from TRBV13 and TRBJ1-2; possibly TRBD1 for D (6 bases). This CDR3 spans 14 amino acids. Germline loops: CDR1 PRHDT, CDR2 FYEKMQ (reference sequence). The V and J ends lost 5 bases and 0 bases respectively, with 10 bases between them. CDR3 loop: CASSPGTTNYGYTF. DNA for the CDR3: TGTGCCAGCAGCCCCGGGACAACTAACTATGGCTACACCTTC. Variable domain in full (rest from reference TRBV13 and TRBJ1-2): AAGVIQSPRHLIKEKRETATLKCYPIPRHDTVYWYQQGPGQDPQFLISFYEKMQSDKGSIPDRFSAQQFSDYHSELNMSSLELGDSALYFCASSPGTTNYGYTFGSGTRLTVV.

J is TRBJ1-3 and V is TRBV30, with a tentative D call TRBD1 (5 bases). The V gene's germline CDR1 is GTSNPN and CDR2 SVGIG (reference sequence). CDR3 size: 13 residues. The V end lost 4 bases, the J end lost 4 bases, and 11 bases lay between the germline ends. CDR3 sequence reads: CAWISGRGNTIYF. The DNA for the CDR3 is TGTGCCTGGATTTCAGGGAGGGGAAACACCATATATTTT.

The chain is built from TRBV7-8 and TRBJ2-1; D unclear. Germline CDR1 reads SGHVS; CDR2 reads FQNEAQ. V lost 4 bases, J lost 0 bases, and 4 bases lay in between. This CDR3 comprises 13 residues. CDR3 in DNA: TGTGCCAGCAGCTCGAGCTCCTACAATGAGCAGTTCTTC. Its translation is CASSSSSYNEQFF. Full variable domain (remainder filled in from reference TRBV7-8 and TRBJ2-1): GAGVSQSPRYKVAKRGQDVALRCDPISGHVSLFWYQQALGQGPEFLTYFQNEAQLDKSGLPSDRFFAERPEGSVSTLKIQRTQQEDSAVYLCASSSSSYNEQFFGPGTRLTVL.

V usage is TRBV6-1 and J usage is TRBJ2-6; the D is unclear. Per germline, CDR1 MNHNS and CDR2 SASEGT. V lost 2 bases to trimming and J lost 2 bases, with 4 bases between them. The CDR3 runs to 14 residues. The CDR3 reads CASSELAGANVLTF. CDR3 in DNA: TGTGCCAGCAGTGAACTAGCTGGGGCCAACGTCCTGACTTTC.

The CDR3 sequence is CASSLGRGKNIQYF. The CDR3 nucleotides read TGTGCCAGCAGCTTGGGCAGGGGAAAAAACATTCAGTACTTC. The chain carries TRBV5-6 and TRBJ2-4; D might be TRBD1 (6 bases). Germline CDR1 and CDR2: SGHDT and YYEEEE. V lost 0 bases, J lost 4 bases, and 8 bases lay in between. The CDR3 runs to 14 residues.

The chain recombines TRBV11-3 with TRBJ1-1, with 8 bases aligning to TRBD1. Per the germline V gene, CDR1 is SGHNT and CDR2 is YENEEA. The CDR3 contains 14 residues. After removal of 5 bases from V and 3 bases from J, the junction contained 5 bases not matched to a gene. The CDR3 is CASSTGQGYTEAFF. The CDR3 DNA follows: TGTGCCAGCAGCACAGGACAGGGATACACTGAAGCTTTCTTT. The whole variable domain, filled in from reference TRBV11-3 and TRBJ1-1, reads EAGVVQSPRYKIIEKKQPVAFWCNPISGHNTLYWYLQNLGQGPELLIRYENEEAVDDSQLPKDRFSAERLKGVDSTLKIQPAELGDSAVYLCASSTGQGYTEAFFGQGTRLTVV.

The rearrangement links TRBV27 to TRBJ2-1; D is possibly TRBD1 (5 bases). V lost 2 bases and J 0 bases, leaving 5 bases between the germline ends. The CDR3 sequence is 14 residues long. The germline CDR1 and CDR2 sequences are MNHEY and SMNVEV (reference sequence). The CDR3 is CASSLQGSYNEQFF. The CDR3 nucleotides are TGTGCCAGCAGTTTACAGGGCTCCTACAATGAGCAGTTCTTC.

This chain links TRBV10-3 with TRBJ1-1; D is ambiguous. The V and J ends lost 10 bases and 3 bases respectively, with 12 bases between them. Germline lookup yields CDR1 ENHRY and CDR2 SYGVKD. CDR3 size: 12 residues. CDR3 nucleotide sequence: TGTGCCACGCCCATTTGGGACACTGAAGCTTTCTTT. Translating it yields CATPIWDTEAFF.

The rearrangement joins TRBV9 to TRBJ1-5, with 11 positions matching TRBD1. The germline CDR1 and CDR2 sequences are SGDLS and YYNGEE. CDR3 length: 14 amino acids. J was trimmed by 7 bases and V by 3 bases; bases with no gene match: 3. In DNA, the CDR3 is TGTGCCAGCAGCGGGGGACAGGGGGGACAGCCCCAGCATTTT. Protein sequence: CASSGGQGGQPQHF.

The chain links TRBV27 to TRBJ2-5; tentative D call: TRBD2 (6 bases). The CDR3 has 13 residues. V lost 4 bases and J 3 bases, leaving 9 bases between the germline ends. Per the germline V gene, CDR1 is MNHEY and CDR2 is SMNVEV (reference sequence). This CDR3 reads CASSWGLKETQYF. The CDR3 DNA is TGTGCCAGCAGTTGGGGACTTAAAGAGACCCAGTACTTC.

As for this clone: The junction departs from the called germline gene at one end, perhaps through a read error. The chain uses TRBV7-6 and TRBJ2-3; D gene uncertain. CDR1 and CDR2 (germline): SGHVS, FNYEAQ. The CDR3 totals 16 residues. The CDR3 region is CANSLQSAPSTDTQYF. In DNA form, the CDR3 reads TGTGCCAACAGCTTACAGTCGGCCCCTAGCACAGATACGCAGTATTTT. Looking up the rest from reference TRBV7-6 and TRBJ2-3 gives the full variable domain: GAGVSQSPRYKVTKRGQDVALRCDPISGHVSLYWYRQALGQGPEFLTYFNYEAQQDKSGLPNDRFSAERPEGSISTLTIQRTEQRDSAMYRCANSLQSAPSTDTQYFGPGTRLTVL.

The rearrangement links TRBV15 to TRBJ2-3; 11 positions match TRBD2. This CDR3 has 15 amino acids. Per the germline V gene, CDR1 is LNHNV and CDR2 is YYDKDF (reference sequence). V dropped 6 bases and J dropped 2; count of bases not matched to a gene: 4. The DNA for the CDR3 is TGTGCCACCAGGCCGGGACTAGCGGTCACAGATACGCAGTATTTT. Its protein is CATRPGLAVTDTQYF. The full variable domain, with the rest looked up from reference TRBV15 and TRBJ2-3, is DAMVIQNPRYQVTQFGKPVTLSCSQTLNHNVMYWYQQKSSQAPKLLFHYYDKDFNNEADTPDNFQSRRPNTSFCFLDIRSPGLGDTAMYLCATRPGLAVTDTQYFGPGTRLTVL.

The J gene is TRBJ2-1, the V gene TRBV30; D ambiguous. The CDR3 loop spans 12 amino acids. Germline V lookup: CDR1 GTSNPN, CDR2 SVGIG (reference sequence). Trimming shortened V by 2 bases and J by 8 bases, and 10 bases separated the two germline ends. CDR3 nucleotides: TGTGCCTGGAGTATCCTTTCGGATGAGCAGTTCTTC. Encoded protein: CAWSILSDEQFF. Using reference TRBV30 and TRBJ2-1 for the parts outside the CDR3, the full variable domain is SQTIHQWPATLVQPVGSPLSLECTVEGTSNPNLYWYRQAAGRGLQLLFYSVGIGQISSEVPQNLSASRPQDRQFILSSKKLLLSDSGFYLCAWSILSDEQFFGPGTRLTVL.

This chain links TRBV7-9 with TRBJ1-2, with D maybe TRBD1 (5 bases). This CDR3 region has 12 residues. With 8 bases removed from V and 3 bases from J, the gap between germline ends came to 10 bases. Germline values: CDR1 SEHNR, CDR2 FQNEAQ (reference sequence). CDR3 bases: TGTGCCAGCGTGGGGGGTTACTATGGCTACACCTTC. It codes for CASVGGYYGYTF.

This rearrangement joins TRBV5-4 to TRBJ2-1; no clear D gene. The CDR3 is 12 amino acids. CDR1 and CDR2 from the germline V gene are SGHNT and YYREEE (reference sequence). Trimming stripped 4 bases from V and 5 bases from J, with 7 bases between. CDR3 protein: CASSLGNNEQFF. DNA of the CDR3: TGTGCCAGCAGCCTCGGAAACAATGAGCAGTTCTTC.

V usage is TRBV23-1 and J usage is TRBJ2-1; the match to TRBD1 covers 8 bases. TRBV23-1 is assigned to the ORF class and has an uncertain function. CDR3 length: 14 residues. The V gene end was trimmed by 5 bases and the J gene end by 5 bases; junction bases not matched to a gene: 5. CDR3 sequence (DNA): TGCGCCAGCAGTTCAACGGACAGGGACAATGAGCAGTTCTTC. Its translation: CASSSTDRDNEQFF.

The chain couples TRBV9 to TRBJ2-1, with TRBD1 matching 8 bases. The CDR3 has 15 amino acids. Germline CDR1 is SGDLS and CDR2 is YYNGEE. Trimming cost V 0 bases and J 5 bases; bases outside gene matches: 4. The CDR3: CASSVGQGANNEQFF. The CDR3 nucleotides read TGTGCCAGCAGCGTAGGGCAGGGGGCCAACAATGAGCAGTTCTTC.

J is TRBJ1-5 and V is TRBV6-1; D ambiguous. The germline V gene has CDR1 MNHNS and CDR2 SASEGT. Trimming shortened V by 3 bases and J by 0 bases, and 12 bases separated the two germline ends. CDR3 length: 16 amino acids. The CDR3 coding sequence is TGTGCCAGCAGTGATGGGCAGATCTATAGCAATCAGCCCCAGCATTTT. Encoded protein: CASSDGQIYSNQPQHF.

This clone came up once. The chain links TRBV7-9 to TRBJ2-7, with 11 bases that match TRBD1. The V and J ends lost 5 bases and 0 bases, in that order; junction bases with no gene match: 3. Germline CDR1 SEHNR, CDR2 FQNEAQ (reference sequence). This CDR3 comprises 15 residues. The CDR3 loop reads CASSNGQGASYEQYF. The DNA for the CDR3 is TGTGCCAGCAGCAACGGACAGGGGGCCTCCTACGAGCAGTACTTC.